The clone carrying this T cell receptor beta chain was seen repeatedly, ten times or more. As yet, its antigen is unknown. This sample was taken from a study of T cells in Graves' hyperthyroidism and ophthalmopathy. Across the study: Before treatment of any kind, peripheral blood was taken at initial diagnosis.

Diagnoses used clinical symptoms, serum thyroxine and TRAb, thyroid ultrasound and orbital computed tomography. The source of the PBMCs was roughly 10 ml of fresh peripheral blood. RNA transcripts gave rise to amplified TCR beta CDR3 regions. TCR CDR3 regions were first amplified by RT-PCR with HTBI primers. A single record per CDR3 protein comes from TCRdb applying MiXCR to the multiplex PCR reads. The table lists around 700,000 distinct CDR3 sequences, over 15% of them singletons. Germline loops: CDR1 SGHRS, CDR2 YFSETQ. V was cut by 2 bases and J by 5 bases, with 13 bases left in between. The CDR3 extends over 14 amino acids. General study points: The model identified upcoming ophthalmopathy a median approximately 6.4 months ahead of onset.

The source of this sequence is a woman in her 50s with Graves' hyperthyroidism that later progressed to Graves' ophthalmopathy. The genes are TRBV5-1 and TRBJ1-1; the D is unclear. The sequenced sample was blood. Here the CDR3 reads CASSFTLDGTEAFF. The CDR3, as DNA: TGCGCCAGCAGCTTCACACTAGATGGGACTGAAGCTTTCTTT.